The clone carrying this T cell receptor beta chain is labeled as medium-sized. No antigen is known for it. In the authors' methods: Clinicopathological groups of papillary thyroid cancer showed CDR3 differences that were used to build a distant-metastasis classifier. TCRdb re-analyzed the PCR reads through MiXCR. V and J calls and clone size were set by TCRdb, not the authors. The table records about 41,000 clones, roughly 10% of them present only once. The data belong to a study of metastatic and nonmetastatic thyroid tumors. Study at large: Thyroid patients, malignant and benign, had repertoires compared across blood and tumor or nodule tissue.

The study's findings and limits: According to reports, the diversity of TCR beta was significantly higher in malignant thyroid tumors than in benign nodules, and this held in both blood and tumor samples.

All patients were untreated before thyroid surgery. Trimming took 5 bases from V and 6 from J, leaving 11 bases between them. CDR3 length equals 14 residues. CDR1 and CDR2 (germline): MNHEY, SMNVEV (reference sequence). The sequenced material came from blood. The rearrangement links TRBV27 to TRBJ1-6; D is undetermined. The origin of this receptor is a female donor with papillary thyroid cancer or a benign thyroid nodule (not recorded which). Some clones in this sample may be carry-over from other donors' samples. DNA for the CDR3: TGTGCCAGCAGTGAATGGACCTCTAATTCACCCCTCCACTTT. The encoded protein is CASSEWTSNSPLHF.